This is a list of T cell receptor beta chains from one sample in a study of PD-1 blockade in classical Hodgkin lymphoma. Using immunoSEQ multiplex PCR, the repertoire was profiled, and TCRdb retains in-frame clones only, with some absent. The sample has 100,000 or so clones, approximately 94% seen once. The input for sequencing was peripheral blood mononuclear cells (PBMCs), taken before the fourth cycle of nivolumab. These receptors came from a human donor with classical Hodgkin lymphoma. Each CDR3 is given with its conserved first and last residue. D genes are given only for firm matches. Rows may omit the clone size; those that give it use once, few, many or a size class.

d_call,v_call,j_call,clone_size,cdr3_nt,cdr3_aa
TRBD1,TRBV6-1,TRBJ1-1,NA,TGTGCCAGCAAAGGGGGCCTCTCTAACACTGAAGCTTTCTTT,CASKGGLSNTEAFF
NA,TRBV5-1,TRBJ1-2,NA,TGCGCCAGCAGCTTGGGCCGGGAGCGGGGGACCTATGGCTACACCTTC,CASSLGRERGTYGYTF
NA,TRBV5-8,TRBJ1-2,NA,TGTGCCAGCAGCTCCGGGACCGCTGCGACGGCTGGCTACACCTTC,CASSSGTAATAGYTF
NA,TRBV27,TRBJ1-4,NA,TGTGCCAGCAGTTTTTCAGGACAGCTGTTTTTT,CASSFSGQLFF
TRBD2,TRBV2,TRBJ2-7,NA,TGTGCCAGCAGGATAGCGGGACTACCCTACGAGCAGTACTTC,CASRIAGLPYEQYF
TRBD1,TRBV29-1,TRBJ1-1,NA,TGCAGCGTTGTGAACAGGGGAGGGATAGCGGAAGCTTTCTTT,CSVVNRGGIAEAFF
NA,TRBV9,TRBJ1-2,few,TGTGCCAGCAGCGTACCCTACACCTTC,CASSVPYTF
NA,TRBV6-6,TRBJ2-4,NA,TGTGCCAGCGTTCAAGGGGCCAAAAACATTCAGTACTTC,CASVQGAKNIQYF
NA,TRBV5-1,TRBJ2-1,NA,TGCGCCAGCAGCCCGTTACAGAGCTCCTACAATGAGCAGTTCTTC,CASSPLQSSYNEQFF
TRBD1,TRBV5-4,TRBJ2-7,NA,TGTGCCGGATCACCGGGACAGGCCTACGAGCAGTACTTC,CAGSPGQAYEQYF
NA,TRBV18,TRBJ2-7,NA,TGTGCCAGCTCACCGGGGGTTTACCACGAGCAGTACTTC,CASSPGVYHEQYF
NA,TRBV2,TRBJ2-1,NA,TGTGCCAGCAGTGGGGAACCCAATGAGCAGTTCTTC,CASSGEPNEQFF
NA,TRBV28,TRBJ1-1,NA,TGTGCCAGCAGTTTAACGCTGACAGTTGTCGAAGCTTTCTTT,CASSLTLTVVEAFF
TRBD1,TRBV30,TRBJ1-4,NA,TGTGCCTGGAGTACCGGGACAGGGGGCGGAAAACTGTTTTTT,CAWSTGTGGGKLFF
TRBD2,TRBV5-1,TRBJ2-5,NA,TGCGCCAGCAGCTTGGCCGTAGCGGGAGGGCAAGAGACCCAGTACTTC,CASSLAVAGGQETQYF
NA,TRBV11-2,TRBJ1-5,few,TGTGCCAGCAGCTTAGATGGACATCTAAGAGGCCAGCCCCAGCATTTT,CASSLDGHLRGQPQHF
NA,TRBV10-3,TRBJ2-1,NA,TGTGCCGCAGGTGGGAACAATGAGCAGTTCTTC,CAAGGNNEQFF
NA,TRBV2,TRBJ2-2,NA,TGTGCCAGCAGCACCTATCCGGAGCTGTTTTTT,CASSTYPELFF
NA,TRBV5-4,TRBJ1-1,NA,TGTGCCAGCAGCCCTGGACAGATTGGGACTGAAGCTTTCTTT,CASSPGQIGTEAFF
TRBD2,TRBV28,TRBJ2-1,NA,TGTGCCAGCACCCCCAGCGGCCTAGCGGGAGGAATTGAGCAGTTCTTC,CASTPSGLAGGIEQFF
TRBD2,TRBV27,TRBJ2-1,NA,TGTGCCAGCAGTCAGACTAGCTCTTACAATGAGCAGTTCTTC,CASSQTSSYNEQFF
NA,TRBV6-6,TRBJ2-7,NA,TGTGCCAGCAGTGCTACAGGGCCGGGCGAGCAGTACTTC,CASSATGPGEQYF
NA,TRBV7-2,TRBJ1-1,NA,TGTGCCAGCAGAGGCCCCCGGGGCAGCCCTTCATCCACTGAAGCTTTCTTT,CASRGPRGSPSSTEAFF
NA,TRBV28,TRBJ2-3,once,TGTGCCAGCAGTTTTCCTGGCTCACTTATCACAGATACGCAGTATTTT,CASSFPGSLITDTQYF
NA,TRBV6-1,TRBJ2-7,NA,TGTGCCAGCTGCGGGAAGGCACCGGCTGGCGAGCAGTACTTC,CASCGKAPAGEQYF
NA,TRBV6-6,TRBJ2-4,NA,TGTGCCACCATAGCCCGCCAGGCGGTTGGCAACATTCAGTACTTC,CATIARQAVGNIQYF
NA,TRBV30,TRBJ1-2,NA,TGTGCCTGGAACGTAAGAAACTATGGCTACACCTTC,CAWNVRNYGYTF
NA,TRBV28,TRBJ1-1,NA,TGTGCCAGCAGTTCGGGGGTAACGGCTTTCTTT,CASSSGVTAFF
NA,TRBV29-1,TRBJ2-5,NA,TGCAGCGGCCGGGACTCCCAAGAGACCCAGTACTTC,CSGRDSQETQYF
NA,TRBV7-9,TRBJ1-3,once,TGTGCCAGCAGCTTAAGCGGAGCCTCTGGAAACACCATATATTTT,CASSLSGASGNTIYF
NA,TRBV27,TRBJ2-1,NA,TGTGCCAGCAGTACCGGGACCGGGCAGTTTTCTGAGCAGTTCTTC,CASSTGTGQFSEQFF
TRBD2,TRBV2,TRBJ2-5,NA,TGTGCCAGCAGATTAGCGGGAAAATGGGAGACCCAGTACTTC,CASRLAGKWETQYF
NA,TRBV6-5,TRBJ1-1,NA,TGTGCCAGCAATCAAGGGGGTTTGAACACTGAAGCTTTCTTT,CASNQGGLNTEAFF
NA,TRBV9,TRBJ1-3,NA,TGTGCCAGCAGCGTAGGGGCAGGGGATGGAAACACCATATATTTT,CASSVGAGDGNTIYF
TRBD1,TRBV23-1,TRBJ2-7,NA,TGCGCCAGCAGTCTCCCGGCCCAGGGGGCCCCCTACGAGCAGTACTTC,CASSLPAQGAPYEQYF
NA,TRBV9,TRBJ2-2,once,TGTGCCAGCAGCGTAGTGGGCAGTGCGAACACCGGGGAGCTGTTTTTT,CASSVVGSANTGELFF
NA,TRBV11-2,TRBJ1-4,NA,TGTGCCAGCAGCCCTCGAGGGGGGTGGGAAAAACTGTTTTTT,CASSPRGGWEKLFF
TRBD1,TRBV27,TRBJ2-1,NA,TGTGCCAGCAGTTCCACAACTGACAGGGGTTCCTACAATGAGCAGTTCTTC,CASSSTTDRGSYNEQFF
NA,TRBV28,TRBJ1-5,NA,TGTGCCAGCAGTCCAGCATTGGGTTACCATCAGCCCCAGCATTTT,CASSPALGYHQPQHF
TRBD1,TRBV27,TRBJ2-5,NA,TGTGCCAGCAGTGCCATGGGACAGCAAGAGACCCAGTACTTC,CASSAMGQQETQYF
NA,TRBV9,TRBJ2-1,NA,TGTGCCAGCAGCGTAGCCCCAAATCCCCACAATGAGCAGTTCTTC,CASSVAPNPHNEQFF
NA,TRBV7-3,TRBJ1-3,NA,TGTGCCAGCAGCCCCCCTGGCGGAAACACCATATATTTT,CASSPPGGNTIYF
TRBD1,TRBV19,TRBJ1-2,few,TGTGCCAGTAGTGATCCGGGACAGTTTAACCCTAACTATGGCTACACCTTC,CASSDPGQFNPNYGYTF
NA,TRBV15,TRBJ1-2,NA,TGTGCCACCAGCCCGGACAGAAACTATGGCTACACCTTC,CATSPDRNYGYTF
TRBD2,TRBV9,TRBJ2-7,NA,TGTGCCAGCAGCGTAGATTCCGGACTAGCGGGAGGGTTTTCCTACGAGCAGTACTTC,CASSVDSGLAGGFSYEQYF
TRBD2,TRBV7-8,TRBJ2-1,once,TGTGCCAGCAGCCGTGTCGCTAGCGGTTCCAATGAGCAGTTCTTC,CASSRVASGSNEQFF
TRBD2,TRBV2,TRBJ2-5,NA,TGTGCCAGCAGACTTACTAGCGGGAGGTTGGAGACCCAGTACTTC,CASRLTSGRLETQYF
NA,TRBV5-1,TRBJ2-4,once,TGCGCCAGCAGCTTCGGCCCCCAAAACATTCAGTACTTC,CASSFGPQNIQYF
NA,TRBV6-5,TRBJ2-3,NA,TGTGCCAGCAGTTACTCGAATGGCGGCACAGATACGCAGTATTTT,CASSYSNGGTDTQYF